The 2 T cell receptor beta chains reported below all come from one sample, sequenced in a study of cytomegalovirus exposure and HLA in healthy donors. PCR involved 60 Vbeta and 13 Jbeta primers. The assay was immunoSEQ multiplex PCR, and TCRdb's table has in-frame clones only and misses some. The sample contains about 160,000 clones, approximately 80% of which appear only once. The sample taken for sequencing was PBMCs. The receptors were gathered from a man aged 25-40 years in good health and CMV-seronegative.

The rearrangement links TRBV29-1 to TRBJ2-1, with TRBD2 matching 9 bases. J lost 9 bases, V lost 2 bases, and 14 bases had no gene match. The CDR3 totals 16 residues. Germline assignment: CDR1 SQVTM and CDR2 ANQGSEA. CDR3 in DNA: TGCAGCGTTGAAAGGGCGGGGGGGCCTCAGGTTGGTGAGCAGTTCTTC. It yields the protein CSVERAGGPQVGEQFF.

V is TRBV5-4 and J is TRBJ2-3, with D possibly being TRBD1 (6 bases). The V end lost 0 bases, the J end lost 2 bases, and 10 bases lay between the germline ends. There are 15 residues in the CDR3. From germline, CDR1 is SGHNT and CDR2 YYREEE (reference sequence). The CDR3 reads CASSLAGTFTDTQYF. The CDR3 DNA reads TGTGCCAGCAGCTTGGCAGGGACATTCACAGATACGCAGTATTTT.